The 26 T cell receptor beta chains below were found in one sample sequenced in a study of OX40 agonist ivuxolimab in advanced cancers. Assay used: immunoSEQ multiplex PCR; TCRdb lists only in-frame clones, some missing. The repertoire consists of tens of thousands of clones, with approximately 81% occurring once and the leading ten covering 4.6%. The sequenced sample was CD4+ or CD8+ T cells sorted from blood, obtained in a trial of the OX40 agonist ivuxolimab. These receptors all stem from an adult with an advanced solid tumor such as melanoma, head and neck, liver or kidney cancer.

This chain links TRBV9 with TRBJ2-3, with a tentative D call TRBD1 (5 bases). Per the germline V gene, CDR1 is SGDLS and CDR2 is YYNGEE. Trimming stripped 0 bases from V and 1 base from J, with 6 bases between. The CDR3 is 14 amino acids. CDR3 coding DNA: TGTGCCAGCAGCGTAGTAGGGGGCACAGATACGCAGTATTTT. Amino acids: CASSVVGGTDTQYF.

This chain uses TRBV28 with TRBJ1-5; weak D call: TRBD1 (6 bases). The germline V and J ends were trimmed by 7 bases and 6 bases, with 10 bases remaining between them. CDR1 MDHEN and CDR2 SYDVKM come from the germline V gene. There are 12 residues in the CDR3. The CDR3 DNA reads as TGTGCCAGCACCCAGGGGAGTCAGCCCCAGCATTTT. Protein: CASTQGSQPQHF.

The chain carries TRBV11-2 and TRBJ2-7; D is possibly TRBD1 (6 bases). Germline V CDR1 and CDR2: SGHAT, FQNNGV. The CDR3 runs to 17 residues. Trimming removed 0 bases from V and 0 bases from J, with 15 bases in between. CDR3: CASSLEGSGVSSYEQYF. The CDR3, as DNA: TGTGCCAGCAGCTTAGAGGGGTCAGGGGTAAGCTCCTACGAGCAGTACTTC. The variable domain in full, with the rest retrieved from reference TRBV11-2 and TRBJ2-7, is EAGVAQSPRYKIIEKRQSVAFWCNPISGHATLYWYQQILGQGPKLLIQFQNNGVVDDSQLPKDRFSAERLKGVDSTLKIQPAKLEDSAVYLCASSLEGSGVSSYEQYFGPGTRLTVT.

The chain couples TRBV27 to TRBJ1-1; 7 bases line up with TRBD1. Germline V gene sequence: CDR1 MNHEY, CDR2 SMNVEV (reference sequence). With V trimmed by 5 bases and J by 3 bases, 6 bases remained unmatched. The CDR3 extends over 14 amino acids. The CDR3 is CASSSSGGYTEAFF. CDR3 nucleotide sequence: TGTGCCAGCAGTAGTTCAGGGGGTTACACTGAAGCTTTCTTT.

This sequence joins TRBV4-3 and TRBJ2-7, with a tentative D call TRBD2 (6 bases). Per germline, CDR1 LGHNA and CDR2 YSLEER. There are 15 residues in the CDR3. With 1 base removed from V and 4 bases from J, the gap between germline ends came to 14 bases. Written as DNA, the CDR3 is TGCGCCAGCAGCCAAGTTCTTGGGAGCGGGTACGAGCAGTACTTC. Amino acids: CASSQVLGSGYEQYF.

The chain combines TRBV19 with TRBJ2-1, with 12 bases matching TRBD2. V lost 5 bases, J lost 4 bases, and 6 bases stayed unmatched. This CDR3 is 16 amino acids long. The germline V gene encodes CDR1 LNHDA and CDR2 SQIVND (reference sequence). CDR3 DNA: TGTGCCAGTAGTGCCGCCGGGACTAGCGGGTACAATGAGCAGTTCTTC. It specifies CASSAAGTSGYNEQFF.

The rearrangement links TRBV19 to TRBJ1-1; weak D call: TRBD1 (5 bases). Trimming shortened V by 4 bases and J by 1 base, and 10 bases separated the two germline ends. This CDR3 comprises 14 residues. Looked up from germline, CDR1 is LNHDA and CDR2 is SQIVND (reference sequence). The CDR3 loop is CASSRGTANTEAFF. CDR3 nucleotide sequence: TGTGCCAGTAGTAGGGGGACGGCGAACACTGAAGCTTTCTTT.

V gene TRBV16 combines with J gene TRBJ1-1; D call uncertain. Trimming removed 4 bases at V and 1 base at J, with 10 bases between. Germline V gene data show CDR1 as KGHSY and CDR2 as FQNENV. CDR3 length: 14 amino acids. CDR3 sequence: CASSPRATNTEAFF. The DNA for the CDR3 is TGTGCCAGCAGCCCACGGGCAACGAACACTGAAGCTTTCTTT.

The chain links TRBV20-1 to TRBJ1-2; 7 bases agree with TRBD1. Germline CDR1 DFQATT, CDR2 SNEGSKA (reference sequence). Trimming took 7 bases from V and 7 from J; bases not matched to a gene: 6. This CDR3 is built from 11 residues. The CDR3: CSVGTDLGYTF. DNA for the CDR3: TGCAGTGTCGGGACAGACCTTGGCTACACCTTC.

This clone was picked up one time. This rearrangement joins TRBV29-1 to TRBJ2-5; 9 nucleotides line up with TRBD1. Germline CDR1 SQVTM, CDR2 ANQGSEA. The J segment lost 5 bases and the V segment lost 5 bases, leaving 6 bases of the junction unmatched. The CDR3 is 13 amino acids. The CDR3 sequence is CSVYTGGAETQYF. DNA of the CDR3: TGCAGCGTTTATACAGGGGGCGCCGAGACCCAGTACTTC.

V gene TRBV4-1 combines with J gene TRBJ1-5; D ambiguous. Deletions cut 0 bases from V and 4 bases from J, with 16 bases between. There are 17 residues in the CDR3. The V gene's germline CDR1 is MGHRA and CDR2 YSYEKL. The CDR3: CASSQEERRTTNQPQHF. The DNA of the CDR3 is TGCGCCAGCAGCCAAGAGGAACGAAGGACTACTAATCAGCCCCAGCATTTT.

This clone appeared a few times. Other DNA sequences in this sample translate to the same CDR3. V gene TRBV5-1 combines with J gene TRBJ1-1; tentatively, D is TRBD1 (6 bases). This CDR3 has 15 residues. Per the germline V gene, CDR1 is SGHRS and CDR2 is YFSETQ. V dropped 4 bases and J dropped 1 base, with 14 bases sitting between them. CDR3 in amino acids: CASSPREGGNTEAFF. CDR3 DNA: TGCGCCAGCAGCCCCCGGGAAGGGGGGAACACTGAAGCTTTCTTT.

The V and J genes are TRBV2 and TRBJ2-1; 8 bases are shared with TRBD1. The length of the CDR3 is 16 residues. Germline V gene lookup returns CDR1 SNHLY and CDR2 FYNNEI. Trimming took 3 bases from V and 9 from J; bases not matched to a gene: 13. The CDR3 is CASSENVGQVVSEQFF. The DNA for the CDR3 is TGTGCCAGCAGTGAGAACGTGGGACAGGTCGTTAGTGAGCAGTTCTTC.

This clone was counted only a few times. The J gene is TRBJ2-7, the V gene TRBV4-1, with D perhaps given as TRBD1 or TRBD2 (5 bases each). Trimming stripped 3 bases from V and 3 bases from J, with 12 bases between. The CDR3 extends over 14 amino acids. Germline assignment: CDR1 MGHRA and CDR2 YSYEKL. The CDR3 loop is CASSQGWGSYEQYF. The DNA of the CDR3 is TGCGCCAGCAGCCAGGGTTGGGGGAGCTACGAGCAGTACTTC.

The rearrangement uses TRBV7-5 and TRBJ2-7. TRBV7-5 is designated a pseudogene. This CDR3 region has 13 residues. The CDR3 reads CVTPRDPAYEQYF. The DNA of the CDR3 is TGTGTCACACCCCGGGACCCCGCCTACGAGCAGTACTTC.

The chain employs TRBV30 and TRBJ2-1; D unclear. The CDR3 sequence is 11 residues long. Germline V gives CDR1 GTSNPN, CDR2 SVGIG (reference sequence). The V end was cut by 5 bases, the J end by 8 bases, with 10 bases between. The CDR3: CAWATIDEQFF. The CDR3 DNA reads TGTGCCTGGGCCACGATCGATGAGCAGTTCTTC.

This chain uses TRBV7-9 with TRBJ2-3; 10 nucleotides agree with TRBD1. V was pared by 4 bases and J by 3 bases, with 4 bases of the junction left unmatched. Germline-derived CDR1 and CDR2 are SEHNR and FQNEAQ (reference sequence). The CDR3 covers 15 residues. In nucleotides, the CDR3 is TGTGCCAGCAGCTCCCGGGACAGGGGAACAGATACGCAGTATTTT. Its translation is CASSSRDRGTDTQYF.

The CDR3 DNA sequence: TGTGCCAGCAGAATAATTCGGGGGGGTAATGAAGCTTTCTTT. Translating it yields CASRIIRGGNEAFF. This chain connects TRBV6-1 to TRBJ1-1; D possibly corresponds to TRBD1 (5 bases). The CDR3 is made up of 14 amino acids. V lost 6 bases to trimming and J lost 7 bases, with 18 bases between them. Germline V CDR1 and CDR2: MNHNS, SASEGT.

A note on this clone: A read error may be the cause here, since a much bigger clone is one base away. This chain's CDR3 is CASSKQGYEQYF. The CDR3 DNA sequence: TGTGCCAGCAGCAAACAGGGCTACGAGCAGTACTTC. This sequence joins TRBV7-9 and TRBJ2-5; the D gene is possibly TRBD1 (6 bases). The J call may be incorrect, as the DNA end agrees better with TRBJ2-7. The CDR3 extends over 12 amino acids. The germline V gene has CDR1 SEHNR and CDR2 FQNEAQ (reference sequence).

This clone turned up a few times. Other nucleotide sequences in the sample specify the same CDR3. This chain joins TRBV30 and TRBJ1-1; possible D gene TRBD1, 5 bases. V gave up 0 bases and J gave up 1 base, with 6 bases separating them. Germline values: CDR1 GTSNPN, CDR2 SVGIG (reference sequence). The CDR3 runs to 13 residues. The CDR3 region is CAWSVRGNTEAFF. The CDR3, as DNA: TGTGCCTGGAGTGTAAGGGGGAACACTGAAGCTTTCTTT.

This clone appeared a single time. J is TRBJ1-2 and V is TRBV21-1. TRBV21-1 has pseudogene status. This CDR3 spans 18 amino acids. The CDR3 DNA sequence: TGTGCCAGCAGCAAAGCGCTTTCGGGCAGAACTGAGGCATATGGCTACACCTTC. Translated: CASSKALSGRTEAYGYTF.

This chain uses TRBV5-4 with TRBJ2-3, with D uncertain. V lost 1 base to trimming and J lost 5 bases, with 11 bases between them. This CDR3 is built from 14 residues. Per germline, CDR1 SGHNT and CDR2 YYREEE (reference sequence). The CDR3: CASSLYSVGDTQYF. CDR3 DNA: TGTGCCAGCAGCTTGTATTCCGTTGGAGATACGCAGTATTTT.

The rearrangement uses TRBV6-6 and TRBJ2-7, with D possibly matching TRBD2 (6 bases). From germline, CDR1 is MNHNY and CDR2 SVGAGI (reference sequence). The V end was cut by 2 bases, the J end by 7 bases, with 15 bases between. The CDR3 sequence is 14 residues long. For the CDR3, the DNA is TGTGCCAGCAGTTACGGCGGGGCTCGTGGGGAGCAGTACTTC. It yields the protein CASSYGGARGEQYF.

This clone was recorded a few times. The chain has TRBV10-2 and TRBJ2-1; D ambiguous. The germline V and J ends were trimmed by 4 bases and 3 bases, with 16 bases remaining between them. Germline V lookup: CDR1 WSHSY, CDR2 SAAADI. CDR3 size: 16 residues. CDR3 DNA sequence: TGCGCCAGCAGTGCCACAACAGAACCGGGCTACAATGAGCAGTTCTTC. This codes for CASSATTEPGYNEQFF.

The rearrangement joins TRBV29-1 to TRBJ2-3; tentative D call: TRBD2 (5 bases). The CDR3 totals 12 residues. V was trimmed by 6 bases and J by 6 bases, leaving 13 bases between them. CDR1 SQVTM and CDR2 ANQGSEA come from the germline V gene. The CDR3 nucleotides are TGCAGCGTGAATATACGGACTGATACGCAGTATTTT. Translated: CSVNIRTDTQYF.

This chain uses TRBV7-9 with TRBJ2-7; no definite D call. This CDR3 region has 14 residues. V was shortened by 1 base and J by 0 bases, with 7 bases between the two germline ends. Germline V lookup: CDR1 SEHNR, CDR2 FQNEAQ (reference sequence). The CDR3 DNA reads as TGTGCCAGCAGCTTAGGTGGGTTCTCCTACGAGCAGTACTTC. Translation gives CASSLGGFSYEQYF.